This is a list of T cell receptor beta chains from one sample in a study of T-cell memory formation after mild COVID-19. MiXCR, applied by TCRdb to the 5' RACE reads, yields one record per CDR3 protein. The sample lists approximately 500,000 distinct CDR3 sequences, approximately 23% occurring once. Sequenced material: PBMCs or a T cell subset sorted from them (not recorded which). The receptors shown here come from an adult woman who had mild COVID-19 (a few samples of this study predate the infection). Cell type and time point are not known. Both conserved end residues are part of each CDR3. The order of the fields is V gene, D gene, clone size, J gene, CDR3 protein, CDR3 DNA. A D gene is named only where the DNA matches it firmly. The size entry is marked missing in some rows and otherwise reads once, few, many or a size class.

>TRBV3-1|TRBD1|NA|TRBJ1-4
CASSQAGQGVNEKLFF
TGTGCCAGCAGCCAAGCGGGACAGGGGGTTAATGAAAAACTGTTTTTT
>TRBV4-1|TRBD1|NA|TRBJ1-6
CASSQDIPLPGQGAALHF
TGCGCCAGCAGCCAAGATATCCCCCTCCCGGGACAGGGGGCTGCCCTCCACTTT
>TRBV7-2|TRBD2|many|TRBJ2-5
CASSLVALAVKNQETQYF
TGTGCCAGCAGCTTAGTAGCGCTAGCGGTCAAAAATCAGGAGACCCAGTACTTC
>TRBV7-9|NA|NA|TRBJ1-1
CASSRQGEAFF
TGTGCCAGCTCCCGGCAGGGTGAAGCTTTCTTT
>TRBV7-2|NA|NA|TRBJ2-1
CASSLAGGLNRLYNEQFF
TGTGCCAGCAGCTTAGCCGGGGGCCTAAACAGACTCTACAATGAGCAGTTCTTC
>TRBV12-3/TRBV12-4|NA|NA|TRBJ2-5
CASSYYSGTRSTQYF
TGTGCCAGCAGTTACTATTCCGGGACTCGCTCGACCCAGTACTTC
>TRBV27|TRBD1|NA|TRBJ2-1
CASSATGGTYNEQFF
TGTGCCAGCAGTGCTACAGGGGGAACCTACAATGAGCAGTTCTTC
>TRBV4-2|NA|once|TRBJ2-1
CASSQEGAEAYNEQFF
TGTGCCAGCAGCCAAGAGGGAGCGGAGGCCTACAATGAGCAGTTCTTC
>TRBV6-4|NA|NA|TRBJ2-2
CASSERRGSDTGELFF
TGTGCCAGCAGTGAGAGGAGGGGGTCCGACACCGGGGAGCTGTTTTTT
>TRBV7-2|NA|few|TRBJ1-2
CASSSEVSGYTF
TGTGCCAGCAGCTCGGAGGTTTCAGGCTACACCTTC
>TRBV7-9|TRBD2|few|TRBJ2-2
CASSLQRTSGLTGELFF
TGTGCCAGCAGCTTACAGAGGACTAGCGGCCTCACCGGGGAGCTGTTTTTT
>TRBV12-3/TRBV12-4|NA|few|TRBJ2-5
CASSRYGRETQYF
TGTGCCAGCAGCCGCTACGGGCGGGAGACCCAGTACTTC
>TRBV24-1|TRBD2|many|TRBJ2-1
CATSDAGVRSSYNEQFF
TGTGCCACCAGTGATGCGGGAGTAAGGAGCTCCTACAATGAGCAGTTCTTC
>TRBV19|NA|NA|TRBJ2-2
CASSMLIGAGELFF
TGTGCCAGTAGTATGCTCATTGGCGCCGGGGAGCTGTTTTTT
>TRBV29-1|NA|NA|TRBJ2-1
CSALLGAGYNEQFF
TGCAGCGCCCTACTAGGGGCGGGATACAATGAGCAGTTCTTC
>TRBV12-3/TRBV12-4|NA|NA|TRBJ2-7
CASTPNLMGHEQYF
TGTGCCAGCACCCCGAACCTCATGGGCCACGAGCAGTACTTC
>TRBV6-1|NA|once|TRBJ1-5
CASSEGQAGRGNQPQHF
TGTGCCAGCAGTGAAGGACAGGCGGGGAGAGGCAATCAGCCCCAGCATTTT
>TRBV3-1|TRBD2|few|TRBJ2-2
CASSPWTSGRFGELFF
TGTGCCAGCAGCCCCTGGACTAGCGGGAGGTTCGGGGAGCTGTTTTTT
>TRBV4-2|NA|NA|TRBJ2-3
CASSQDDILLTDTQYF
TGTGCCAGCAGCCAAGATGATATCCTTCTCACAGATACGCAGTATTTT
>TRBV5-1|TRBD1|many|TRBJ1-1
CASSARQGHPDTEAFF
TGCGCCAGCAGCGCTAGACAGGGCCATCCGGACACTGAAGCTTTCTTT
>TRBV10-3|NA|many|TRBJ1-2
CAISGRDHGYTF
TGTGCCATCAGTGGCAGGGATCATGGCTACACCTTC
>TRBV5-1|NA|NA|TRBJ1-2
CASNKRAPQRLPNYGYTF
TGCGCCAGCAATAAAAGGGCCCCACAGAGATTACCTAACTATGGCTACACCTTC
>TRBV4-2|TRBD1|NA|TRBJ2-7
CASSQVDRGYEQYF
TGTGCCAGCAGCCAAGTGGACAGGGGGTACGAGCAGTACTTC
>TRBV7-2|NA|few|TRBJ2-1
CASSPHEQFF
TGTGCCAGCAGCCCCCATGAGCAGTTCTTC
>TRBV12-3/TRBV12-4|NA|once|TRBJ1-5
CATGELSNQPQHF
TGTGCCACCGGCGAGCTTAGCAATCAGCCCCAGCATTTT
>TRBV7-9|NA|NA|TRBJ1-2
CASSLDQEASIYGYTF
TGTGCCAGCAGCTTAGATCAGGAGGCGAGTATCTATGGCTACACCTTC
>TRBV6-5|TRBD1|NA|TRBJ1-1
CASSYSLGRDSEAFF
TGTGCCAGCAGTTATTCGTTAGGCCGGGACAGCGAAGCTTTCTTT
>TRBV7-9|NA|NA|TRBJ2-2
CASSSGEVNTGELFF
TGTGCCAGCAGTTCGGGAGAAGTGAACACCGGGGAGCTGTTTTTT
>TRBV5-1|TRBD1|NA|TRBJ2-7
CASSPRQGHEQYF
TGCGCCAGCAGCCCGAGACAGGGCCACGAGCAGTACTTC
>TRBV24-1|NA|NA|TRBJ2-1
CATSDKGTRSYNEQFF
TGTGCCACCAGTGACAAGGGGACACGCTCCTACAATGAGCAGTTCTTC
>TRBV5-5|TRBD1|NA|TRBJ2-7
CASRPGQGVSYEQYF
TGTGCCAGCAGACCGGGACAGGGGGTCTCCTACGAGCAGTACTTC
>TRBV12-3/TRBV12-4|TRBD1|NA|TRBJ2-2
CASSSSTGATGELFF
TGTGCCAGCAGTTCCTCTACAGGGGCAACCGGGGAGCTGTTTTTT
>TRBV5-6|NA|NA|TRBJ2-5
CASSLANFMALYF
TGTGCCAGCAGCTTGGCCAATTTCATGGCCCTGTACTTC
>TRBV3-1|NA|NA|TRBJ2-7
CATRDGFSYEQYF
TGTGCCACCCGGGACGGCTTCTCCTACGAGCAGTACTTC
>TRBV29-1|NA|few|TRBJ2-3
CSVDRAQGWDQYF
TGCAGCGTTGATCGGGCCCAGGGATGGGATCAGTATTTT
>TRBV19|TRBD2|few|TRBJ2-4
CASSISGGAKNIQYF
TGTGCCAGTAGTATAAGCGGGGGGGCCAAAAACATTCAGTACTTC
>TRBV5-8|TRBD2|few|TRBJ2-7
CASRGYGTSGRTSSYEQYF
TGTGCCAGCAGGGGTTACGGGACTAGCGGGAGGACCAGCTCCTACGAGCAGTACTTC
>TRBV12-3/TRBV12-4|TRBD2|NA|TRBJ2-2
CASRTSGRGTGELFF
TGTGCCAGCAGAACTAGCGGGAGAGGAACCGGGGAGCTGTTTTTT
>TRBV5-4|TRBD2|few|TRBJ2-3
CASSLERGPTDTQYF
TGTGCCAGCAGCCTTGAGCGGGGCCCCACAGATACGCAGTATTTT
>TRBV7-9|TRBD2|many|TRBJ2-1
CASSWTSGSSYNEQFF
TGTGCCAGCAGCTGGACTAGCGGGAGCTCCTACAATGAGCAGTTCTTC
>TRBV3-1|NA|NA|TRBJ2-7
CASSQGTPPERYEQYF
TGTGCCAGCAGCCAAGGGACCCCCCCCGAACGGTACGAGCAGTACTTC
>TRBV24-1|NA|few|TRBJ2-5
CATSDSGTLKETQYF
TGTGCCACCAGTGATTCCGGGACACTGAAGGAGACCCAGTACTTC
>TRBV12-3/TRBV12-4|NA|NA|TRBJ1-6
CASSSQAWNSPLHF
TGTGCCAGCAGTTCACAGGCCTGGAATTCACCCCTCCACTTT
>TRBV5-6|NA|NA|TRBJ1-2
CASRGSRGYGYTF
TGTGCCAGCAGAGGTTCACGGGGCTATGGCTACACCTTC
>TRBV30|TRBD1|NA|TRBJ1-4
CAWRKSTGSNEKLFF
TGTGCCTGGAGGAAGTCGACAGGGTCTAATGAAAAACTGTTTTTT
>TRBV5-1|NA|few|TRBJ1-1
CASSLVPSGGSNTEAFF
TGCGCCAGCAGCTTGGTCCCCTCCGGGGGATCGAACACTGAAGCTTTCTTT
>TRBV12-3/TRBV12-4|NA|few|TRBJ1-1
CASSLAGTDTEAFF
TGTGCCAGCAGTTTAGCTGGGACGGACACTGAAGCTTTCTTT
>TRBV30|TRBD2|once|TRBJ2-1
CAWSVQWGLAGKEQFF
TGTGCCTGGAGTGTACAGTGGGGACTAGCGGGAAAAGAGCAGTTCTTC
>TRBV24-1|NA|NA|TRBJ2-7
CATSAGVSSYEQYF
TGTGCCACCAGTGCAGGGGTAAGCTCCTACGAGCAGTACTTC
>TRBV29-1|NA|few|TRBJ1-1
CSVAPPQGEAFF
TGCAGCGTTGCTCCCCCGCAGGGTGAAGCTTTCTTT
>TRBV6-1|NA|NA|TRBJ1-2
CASSESGWADGYTF
TGTGCCAGCAGTGAATCGGGCTGGGCTGATGGCTACACCTTC
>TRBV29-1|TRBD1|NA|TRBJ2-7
CSTQGEGSAYEQYF
TGCAGCACCCAGGGGGAAGGTTCGGCCTACGAGCAGTACTTC
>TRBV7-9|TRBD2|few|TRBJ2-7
CASGLGGDEQYF
TGTGCCAGCGGCCTCGGGGGGGACGAGCAGTACTTC
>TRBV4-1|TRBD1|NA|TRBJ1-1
CASSQGWTGVVTEAFF
TGCGCCAGCAGCCAAGGCTGGACAGGGGTTGTCACTGAAGCTTTCTTT